In this sample, the clone carrying this TCR beta chain turned up many times. This sample's time point: persistent/refractory GD, antithyroid drugs over 5 years with positive TRAb. Extracted PBMC RNA gave rise to the TCR library. The CDR3 contains 22 residues. Germline CDR1 reads MNHNS; CDR2 reads SASEGT. V gave up 1 base and J gave up 1 base; unmatched junction bases: 20. This record belongs to a study of regulatory T cells in long-lasting Graves disease. Construction of TCR beta libraries relied on iRepertoire HTBI primers and on Arm-PCR targeting CDR3 regions. Original analysis: Identified across the samples were fewer than 70 TRBV segments and roughly 14 TRBJ segments. A single record per CDR3 protein comes from TCRdb applying MiXCR to the multiplex PCR reads. The V and J calls, along with clone size, are taken from TCRdb and not from the paper's own processing. The top ten clones hold about a fifth of a sample with about 400,000 distinct CDR3 sequences, roughly 20% of them seen once.

The sequencing used peripheral blood mononuclear cells (PBMCs), collected when the disease was refractory, from a patient treated with antithyroid drugs. This chain links TRBV6-1 with TRBJ2-4; 9 bases agree with TRBD2. This TCR came from a female donor with Graves disease. The CDR3 loop reads CASSEVLYSGSGQSVAKNIQYF. CDR3 bases: TGTGCCAGCAGTGAAGTACTGTATAGCGGGAGTGGGCAGTCCGTGGCCAAAAACATTCAGTACTTC.